The T cell receptor beta chain under discussion was sequenced for a study of CD8+ T cells in alopecia areata. In this sample, this clone turned up once. V was shortened by 4 bases and J by 1 base, with 11 bases between the two germline ends. This CDR3 is 14 amino acids long. From germline, CDR1 is SGDLS and CDR2 YYNGEE. The sequencing template was cDNA reverse transcribed from extracted RNA. Sequencing was performed with immunoSEQ multiplex PCR; in TCRdb, only in-frame clones are kept and a portion is missing. The sample comprises 200,000 or so clones, 50% to 60% of which are singletons, and roughly 0.47% rests with the top ten. Patients with alopecia areata provided lesional scalp punch biopsies as well as peripheral blood. Sorted out of PBMCs were CD4+ T cells and CD8+ T cells.

Material: CD4+ T cells sorted from blood, obtained at week 0. The clonotype comes from a human donor with alopecia areata. V usage is TRBV9 and J usage is TRBJ1-1, with D tentatively TRBD1 (5 bases). The CDR3 region is CASSPGTGNTEAFF. In DNA form, the CDR3 reads TGTGCCAGCAGCCCGGGGACGGGGAACACTGAAGCTTTCTTT. Together with reference TRBV9 and TRBJ1-1, the CDR3 gives the full variable domain: DSGVTQTPKHLITATGQRVTLRCSPRSGDLSVYWYQQSLDQGLQFLIQYYNGEERAKGNILERFSAQQFPDLHSELNLSSLELGDSALYFCASSPGTGNTEAFFGQGTRLTVV.